This T cell receptor beta chain was sequenced in a study of cytomegalovirus exposure and HLA in healthy donors. Study information: Genotyping showed 70% to 90% of 300 to 450 donors falling in the Caucasian-associated ancestry cluster. Findings of the study overall: An analysis done earlier found most TCR beta V segments productive about 87% or about 30% of the time. Immune exposure data for these donors was limited to CMV serostatus.

PCR used 60 Vbeta primers and 13 Jbeta primers. Assay: immunoSEQ multiplex PCR; the TCRdb copy retains only in-frame clones and omits some. Of 150,000 to 180,000 clones in the sample, 75% to 85% were seen once. In the case of this clone: Its antigen is unknown.

What was sequenced was PBMCs. The TCR originated in a woman between 40 and 50 years old in good health and CMV-seropositive.

The CDR3 here is CASSAIAGTGINEQFF. DNA for the CDR3: TGTGCCAGCAGCGCCATAGCCGGGACAGGGATCAATGAGCAGTTCTTC. The chain joins TRBV7-8 to TRBJ2-1, with 9 positions matching TRBD1. This CDR3 region has 16 residues. J was trimmed by 6 bases and V by 5 bases; bases with no gene match: 11. Germline CDR1 reads SGHVS; CDR2 reads FQNEAQ.